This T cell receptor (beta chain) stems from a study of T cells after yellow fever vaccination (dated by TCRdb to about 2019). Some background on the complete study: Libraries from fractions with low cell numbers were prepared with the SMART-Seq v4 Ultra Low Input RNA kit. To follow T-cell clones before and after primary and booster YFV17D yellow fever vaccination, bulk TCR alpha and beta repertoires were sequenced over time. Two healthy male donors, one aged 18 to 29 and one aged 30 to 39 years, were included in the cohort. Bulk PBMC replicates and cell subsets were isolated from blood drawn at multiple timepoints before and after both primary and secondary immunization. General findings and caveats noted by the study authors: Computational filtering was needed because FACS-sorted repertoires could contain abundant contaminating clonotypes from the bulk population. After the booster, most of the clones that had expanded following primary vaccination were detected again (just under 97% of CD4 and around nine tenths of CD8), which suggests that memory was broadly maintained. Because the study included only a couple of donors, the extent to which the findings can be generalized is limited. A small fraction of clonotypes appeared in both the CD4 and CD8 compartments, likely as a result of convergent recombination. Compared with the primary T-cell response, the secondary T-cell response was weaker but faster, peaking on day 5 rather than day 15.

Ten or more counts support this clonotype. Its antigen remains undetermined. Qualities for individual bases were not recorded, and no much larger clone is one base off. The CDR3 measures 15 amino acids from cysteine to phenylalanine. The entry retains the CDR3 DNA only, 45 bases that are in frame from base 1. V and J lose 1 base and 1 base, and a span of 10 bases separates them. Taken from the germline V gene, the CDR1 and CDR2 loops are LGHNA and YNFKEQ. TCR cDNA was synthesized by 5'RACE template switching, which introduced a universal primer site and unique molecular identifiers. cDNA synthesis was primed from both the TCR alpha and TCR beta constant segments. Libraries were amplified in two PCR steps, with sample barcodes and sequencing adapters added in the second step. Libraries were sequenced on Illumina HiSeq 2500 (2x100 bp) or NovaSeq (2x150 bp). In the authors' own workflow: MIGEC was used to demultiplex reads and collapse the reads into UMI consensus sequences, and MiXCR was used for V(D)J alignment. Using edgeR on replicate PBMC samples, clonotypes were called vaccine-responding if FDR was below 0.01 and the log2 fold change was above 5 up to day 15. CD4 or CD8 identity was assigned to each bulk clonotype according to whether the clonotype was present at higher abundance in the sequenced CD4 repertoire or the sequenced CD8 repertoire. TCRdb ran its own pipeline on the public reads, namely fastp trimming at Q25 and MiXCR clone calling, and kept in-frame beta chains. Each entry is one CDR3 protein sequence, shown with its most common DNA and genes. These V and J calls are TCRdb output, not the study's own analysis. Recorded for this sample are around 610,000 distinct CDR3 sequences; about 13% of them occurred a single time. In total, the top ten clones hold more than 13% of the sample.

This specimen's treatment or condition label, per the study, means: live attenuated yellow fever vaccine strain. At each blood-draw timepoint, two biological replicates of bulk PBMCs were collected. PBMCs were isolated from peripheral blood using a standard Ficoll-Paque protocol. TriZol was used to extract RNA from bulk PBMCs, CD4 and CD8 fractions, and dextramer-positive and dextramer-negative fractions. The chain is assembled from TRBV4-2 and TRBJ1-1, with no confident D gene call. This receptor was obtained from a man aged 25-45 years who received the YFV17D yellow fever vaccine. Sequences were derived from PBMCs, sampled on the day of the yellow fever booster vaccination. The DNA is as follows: TGTGCCAGCAGCCAAGCCACGCGACGGAACACTGAAGCTTTCTTT. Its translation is CASSQATRRNTEAFF.